Each of the 25 T cell receptor beta chains below was sequenced from the same sample in a study of blood T cell repertoires in COVID-19. Method: immunoSEQ multiplex PCR; TCRdb's copy keeps in-frame clones and lacks some. This table has approximately 280,000 clones, around nine tenths appearing once. Sequencing was done on a sample of PBMCs or T cells enriched from blood (not recorded which). These receptors originate from a woman between 18 and 29 years old who had recovered from COVID-19.

This clone has more than one count but fewer than ten. The V and J genes are TRBV5-4 and TRBJ1-2; D is perhaps TRBD1 (6 bases). The CDR3 is 13 residues long. Germline V lookup: CDR1 SGHNT, CDR2 YYREEE (reference sequence). V gave up 4 bases and J gave up 5 bases, with 12 bases separating them. The CDR3 spells CASSKTGVYGYTF. CDR3 coding DNA: TGTGCCAGCAGCAAGACAGGAGTATATGGCTACACCTTC.

There are a few counts of this clone. This chain joins TRBV9 and TRBJ1-5; TRBD1 matches at 7 bases. V lost 3 bases, J lost 6 bases, and 9 bases stayed unmatched. Germline V CDR1 and CDR2: SGDLS, YYNGEE. The CDR3 extends over 15 amino acids. Here the CDR3 reads CASSEGPTGPQPQHF. In nucleotides, the CDR3 is TGTGCCAGCAGCGAGGGCCCGACAGGGCCTCAGCCCCAGCATTTT.

The chain joins TRBV29-1 to TRBJ1-1; D remains unclear. The germline V gene has CDR1 SQVTM and CDR2 ANQGSEA. V lost 2 bases and J 4 bases, leaving 14 bases between the germline ends. The CDR3 spans 14 residues. The CDR3 loop reads CSVELWREVTEAFF. Written as DNA, the CDR3 is TGCAGCGTTGAACTATGGCGGGAGGTCACTGAAGCTTTCTTT.

J is TRBJ2-3 and V is TRBV7-8; D remains unclear. The CDR3 covers 16 residues. The germline V gene encodes CDR1 SGHVS and CDR2 FQNEAQ. The ends were cut back, 5 bases at V and 6 bases at J, with 21 bases in the middle. CDR3 amino acids: CASSHSDWLWVDTQYF. CDR3 DNA: TGTGCCAGCAGCCATTCCGACTGGCTATGGGTGGATACGCAGTATTTT.

This chain links TRBV4-1 with TRBJ1-5; D remains ambiguous. Germline-derived CDR1 and CDR2 are MGHRA and YSYEKL. The V end lost 0 bases, the J end lost 7 bases, and 7 bases lay between the germline ends. This CDR3 is 13 amino acids long. CDR3 sequence: CASSQDRRQPQHF. DNA for the CDR3: TGCGCCAGCAGCCAAGATCGGAGGCAGCCCCAGCATTTT.

J is TRBJ2-1 and V is TRBV5-4, with TRBD2 identical over 8 bases. The ends lost 5 bases at V and 9 bases at J; junction bases unmatched: 4. The CDR3 is 12 residues long. Germline CDR1 and CDR2: SGHNT and YYREEE (reference sequence). CDR3 nucleotides: TGTGCCAGCAGATCCCTAGCGGGTGAGCAGTTCTTC. Its translation is CASRSLAGEQFF.

The chain joins TRBV27 to TRBJ2-7; TRBD1 matches at 8 bases. The J segment lost 3 bases and the V segment lost 2 bases, leaving 3 bases of the junction unmatched. The CDR3 is 14 residues long. CDR1 and CDR2 from the germline V gene are MNHEY and SMNVEV (reference sequence). CDR3: CASSLMGQVYEQYF. CDR3 coding DNA: TGTGCCAGCAGTTTAATGGGACAGGTCTACGAGCAGTACTTC.

This sequence joins TRBV28 and TRBJ1-1, with 7 bases aligning to TRBD1. The CDR3 is made up of 15 amino acids. Germline lookup yields CDR1 MDHEN and CDR2 SYDVKM. Trimming cost V 5 bases and J 0 bases; bases outside gene matches: 6. CDR3 in amino acids: CASSRQQGLNTEAFF. CDR3 nucleotide sequence: TGTGCCAGCAGTCGCCAACAGGGGTTGAACACTGAAGCTTTCTTT.

The chain joins TRBV11-3 to TRBJ2-1; 12 bases align to TRBD2. V shed 5 bases and J 7 bases; nucleotides not matched to a gene: 9. This CDR3 region has 16 residues. Germline CDR1 is SGHNT and CDR2 is YENEEA. The CDR3: CASSPSTSGGGNEQFF. CDR3 bases: TGTGCCAGCAGCCCCTCGACTAGCGGGGGTGGGAATGAGCAGTTCTTC. The full variable domain, with the rest looked up from reference TRBV11-3 and TRBJ2-1, is EAGVVQSPRYKIIEKKQPVAFWCNPISGHNTLYWYLQNLGQGPELLIRYENEEAVDDSQLPKDRFSAERLKGVDSTLKIQPAELGDSAVYLCASSPSTSGGGNEQFFGPGTRLTVL.

The J gene is TRBJ2-3, the V gene TRBV30; TRBD2 might be the D (5 bases). The germline V and J ends were trimmed by 2 bases and 2 bases, with 11 bases remaining between them. CDR1 is GTSNPN, CDR2 SVGIG, per germline (reference sequence). CDR3 length equals 14 residues. The CDR3 nucleotides read TGTGCCTGGAGTACGCTAGCAGTCACAGATACGCAGTATTTT. Its protein product is CAWSTLAVTDTQYF.

The V gene is TRBV7-3, the J gene TRBJ2-1; 8 bases are a match to TRBD2. The V gene's germline CDR1 is SGHTA and CDR2 FQGTGA. This CDR3 comprises 18 residues. With V trimmed by 5 bases and J by 5 bases, 17 bases remained unmatched. The CDR3 reads CASSRIGVGGRTHNEQFF. The CDR3 region has the DNA TGTGCCAGCAGCCGGATCGGCGTCGGCGGGAGGACCCACAATGAGCAGTTCTTC.

The J gene is TRBJ2-1, the V gene TRBV5-6; perhaps TRBD2 as D (5 bases). Trimming left V 0 bases short and J 0 bases short, with 10 bases between. The CDR3 runs 16 residues. Germline values: CDR1 SGHDT, CDR2 YYEEEE. CDR3 sequence reads: CASSLVGVSSYNEQFF. The CDR3, as DNA: TGTGCCAGCAGCTTGGTCGGGGTTAGCTCCTACAATGAGCAGTTCTTC.

The genes are TRBV5-1 and TRBJ2-5; 7 nucleotides line up with TRBD2. In germline, CDR1 is SGHRS, CDR2 YFSETQ. This CDR3 is built from 14 residues. J was trimmed by 5 bases and V by 4 bases; bases with no gene match: 8. CDR3 amino acids: CASSPGLNEETQYF. In nucleotides, the CDR3 is TGCGCCAGCAGCCCGGGACTAAACGAGGAGACCCAGTACTTC.

The V gene is TRBV9, the J gene TRBJ2-3; the D gene is possibly TRBD1 (6 bases). V was cut by 7 bases and J by 2 bases, with 14 bases left in between. The CDR3 is 14 residues long. Germline lookup yields CDR1 SGDLS and CDR2 YYNGEE. CDR3 amino acids: CASQEDRYTDTQYF. In nucleotides, the CDR3 is TGTGCCAGCCAGGAGGACAGATACACAGATACGCAGTATTTT.

The chain recombines TRBV18 with TRBJ1-5, with TRBD1 identical over 7 bases. With 3 bases clipped from V and 4 bases from J, the junction kept 9 bases outside the gene matches. There are 16 residues in the CDR3. Germline V gene lookup returns CDR1 KGHSH and CDR2 LQKENI. CDR3 sequence (DNA): TGTGCCAGCTCACCGGTTTCGACAGGGCGGAATCAGCCCCAGCATTTT. This sequence encodes CASSPVSTGRNQPQHF.

The V and J genes are TRBV9 and TRBJ2-5, with 8 bases fitting TRBD1. CDR1 is SGDLS, CDR2 YYNGEE, per germline. The junction had 4 bases not matched to a gene; V was cut back by 2 bases and J by 1 base. The CDR3 contains 15 residues. The CDR3 protein is CASSVRTGPQETQYF. For the CDR3, the DNA is TGTGCCAGCAGCGTCCGGACAGGGCCCCAAGAGACCCAGTACTTC.

The J gene is TRBJ1-2, the V gene TRBV30; D possibly corresponds to TRBD1 (5 bases). This CDR3 is built from 12 residues. The germline V gene encodes CDR1 GTSNPN and CDR2 SVGIG (reference sequence). V shed 4 bases and J shed 10 bases, with 16 bases lying between them. The CDR3 is CAWTGSLSSYTF. The CDR3 DNA reads as TGTGCCTGGACAGGGTCTCTAAGTTCCTACACCTTC.

This chain links TRBV7-9 with TRBJ2-1; D is perhaps TRBD2 (6 bases). CDR3 size: 15 residues. V lost 0 bases to trimming and J lost 3 bases, with 9 bases between them. Germline CDR1 is SEHNR and CDR2 is FQNEAQ (reference sequence). Written as DNA, the CDR3 is TGTGCCAGCAGCTTAGCGGGAGGCATCTACAATGAGCAGTTCTTC. It encodes CASSLAGGIYNEQFF. Supplemented by reference TRBV7-9 and TRBJ2-1, the full variable domain reads DTGVSQNPRHKITKRGQNVTFRCDPISEHNRLYWYRQTLGQGPEFLTYFQNEAQLEKSRLLSDRFSAERPKGSFSTLEIQRTEQGDSAMYLCASSLAGGIYNEQFFGPGTRLTVL.

The J gene is TRBJ1-2, the V gene TRBV9, with 9 bases fitting TRBD1. CDR1 is SGDLS, CDR2 YYNGEE, per germline. J lost 7 bases, V lost 3 bases, and 13 bases had no gene match. The CDR3 has 16 amino acids. CDR3 coding DNA: TGTGCCAGCAGCGGGCCGGGACAGGGAAAAAGTTTTGGCTACACCTTC. Its translation: CASSGPGQGKSFGYTF.

This sequence joins TRBV7-6 and TRBJ2-5; tentatively, D is TRBD2 (5 bases). Germline values: CDR1 SGHVS, CDR2 FNYEAQ. The CDR3 contains 15 residues. V dropped 4 bases and J dropped 4 bases, with 16 bases sitting between them. The DNA for the CDR3 is TGTGCCAGCAGCTCTAGAGGGCCCCTGGGAGAGACCCAGTACTTC. Protein product: CASSSRGPLGETQYF.

The chain carries TRBV5-1 and TRBJ2-7; D is possibly TRBD1 (5 bases). CDR1 is SGHRS and CDR2 is YFSETQ in the germline V gene. V gave up 0 bases and J gave up 7 bases, with 14 bases separating them. The CDR3 loop spans 14 amino acids. CDR3 protein: CASSLGSGSKEQYF. DNA for the CDR3: TGCGCCAGCAGCTTGGGTTCAGGGTCTAAGGAGCAGTACTTC.

The chain has TRBV10-3 and TRBJ2-2; maybe TRBD1 (6 bases). V lost 7 bases, J lost 6 bases, and 15 bases lay in between. There are 14 residues in the CDR3. Germline CDR1 and CDR2: ENHRY and SYGVKD. The DNA of the CDR3 is TGTGCCATCATGGGAACAGGGTGGGCCGGGGAGCTGTTTTTT. Protein product: CAIMGTGWAGELFF.

This rearrangement joins TRBV7-8 to TRBJ2-1; 11 bases are a match to TRBD2. V was clipped by 3 bases and J by 4 bases; unmatched bases: 5. CDR3 size: 16 residues. Germline assignment: CDR1 SGHVS and CDR2 FQNEAQ. CDR3 protein: CASSFPGLADYNEQFF. Here the CDR3 DNA reads TGTGCCAGCAGCTTCCCGGGACTAGCGGATTACAATGAGCAGTTCTTC.

V is TRBV7-9 and J is TRBJ2-1; D is perhaps TRBD2 (6 bases). Germline values: CDR1 SEHNR, CDR2 FQNEAQ (reference sequence). CDR3 length: 16 amino acids. Trimming took 3 bases from V and 3 from J, leaving 15 bases between them. The CDR3 sequence is CASSLFRGTFYNEQFF. The CDR3 DNA follows: TGTGCCAGCAGCTTGTTTCGGGGGACGTTCTACAATGAGCAGTTCTTC.

This clone was seen at least ten times. The rearrangement links TRBV9 to TRBJ2-3; TRBD2 matches at 9 bases. The CDR3 spans 15 residues. After removal of 8 bases from V and 3 bases from J, the junction contained 10 bases not matched to a gene. Germline V gene sequence: CDR1 SGDLS, CDR2 YYNGEE. Written as DNA, the CDR3 is TGTGCCAGTGGGATAGCGGGAGTAAAGACAGATACGCAGTATTTT. This gives the protein CASGIAGVKTDTQYF.